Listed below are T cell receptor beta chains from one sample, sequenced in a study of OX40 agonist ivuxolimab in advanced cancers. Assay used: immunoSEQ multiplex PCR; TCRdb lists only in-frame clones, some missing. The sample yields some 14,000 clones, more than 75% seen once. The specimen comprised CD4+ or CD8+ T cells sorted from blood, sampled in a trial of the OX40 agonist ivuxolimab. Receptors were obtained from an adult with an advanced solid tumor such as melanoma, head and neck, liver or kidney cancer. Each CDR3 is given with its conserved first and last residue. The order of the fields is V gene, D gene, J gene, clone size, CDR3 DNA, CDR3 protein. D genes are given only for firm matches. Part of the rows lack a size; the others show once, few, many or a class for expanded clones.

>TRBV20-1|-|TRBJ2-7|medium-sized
TGCAGTGCTCAACAGGGCGAGCAGTACTTC
CSAQQGEQYF
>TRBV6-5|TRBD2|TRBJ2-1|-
TGTGCCAGCAGTTACTCGATAGCGGGAGTTCACAATGAGCAGTTCTTC
CASSYSIAGVHNEQFF
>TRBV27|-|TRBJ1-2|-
TGTGCCAGCAGTTTATCGCGAGACACTGAATTTAGCTATGGCTACACCTTC
CASSLSRDTEFSYGYTF
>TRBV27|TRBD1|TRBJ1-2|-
TGTGCCAGCAGTACGACAGGGTATACCAACTATGGCTACACCTTC
CASSTTGYTNYGYTF
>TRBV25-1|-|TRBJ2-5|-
TGTGCCAGCAGTGCCAGGGAGACCCAGTACTTC
CASSARETQYF
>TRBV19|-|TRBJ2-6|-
TGTGCCAGTACCACCGGGGCCAACGTCCTGACTTTC
CASTTGANVLTF
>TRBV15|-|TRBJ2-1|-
TGTGCCACCAGCATCCAGGGGGGTGAGCAGTTCTTC
CATSIQGGEQFF
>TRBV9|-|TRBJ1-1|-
TGTGCCAGCAGCGTAGGGGGATCTCTTAACACTGAAGCTTTCTTT
CASSVGGSLNTEAFF
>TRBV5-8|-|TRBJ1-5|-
TGTGCCAGCAGCTTTACGGGATTAAGGGAGCCCCAGCATTTT
CASSFTGLREPQHF
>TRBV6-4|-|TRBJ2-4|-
TGTGCCAGCAGCCCGGGGGCGGGGTTTGACATTCAGTACTTC
CASSPGAGFDIQYF
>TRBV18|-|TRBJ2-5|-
TGTGCCAGCTCACCACCAATCCAAGAGACCCAGTACTTC
CASSPPIQETQYF
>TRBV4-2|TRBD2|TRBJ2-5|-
TGTGCCAGCAGCCAAGCGCGGGAGGGCCAAGAGACCCAGTACTTC
CASSQAREGQETQYF
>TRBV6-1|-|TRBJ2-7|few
TGTGCCAGCGGCCCCCAGGGCTACGAGCAGTACTTC
CASGPQGYEQYF
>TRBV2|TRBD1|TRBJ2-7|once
TGTGCCAGCAGTGAGGGACAGGGGATTTACGAGCAGTACTTC
CASSEGQGIYEQYF
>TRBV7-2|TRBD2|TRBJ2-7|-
TGTGCCAGCAGCTGGGTAGCGGGAGCCTACGAGCAGTACTTC
CASSWVAGAYEQYF
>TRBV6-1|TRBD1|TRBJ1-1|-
TGTGCCAGCAGTGTGGAACATACAATACAGGGGAGCACTGAAGCTTTCTTT
CASSVEHTIQGSTEAFF
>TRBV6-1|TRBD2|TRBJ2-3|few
TGTGCCAGCAGTGCGATCGGACTAGCGGACTACAAAAGCACAGATACGCAGTATTTT
CASSAIGLADYKSTDTQYF
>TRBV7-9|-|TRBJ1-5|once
TGTGCCAGCAGCCCACCGGCGGACGGTGATCAGCCCCAGCATTTT
CASSPPADGDQPQHF
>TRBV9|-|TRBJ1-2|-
TGTGCCAGCAGCGTAGACAGCGCATATGGCTACACCTTC
CASSVDSAYGYTF
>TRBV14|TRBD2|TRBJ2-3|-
TGTGCCAGCAGCCAGGTGCGGGAGGTGGATACGCAGTATTTT
CASSQVREVDTQYF
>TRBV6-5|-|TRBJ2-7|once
TGTGCCAGCAGTTACTCCCCGGGCGAGCGGGTGCACTTC
CASSYSPGERVHF
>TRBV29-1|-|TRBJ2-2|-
TGCAGCGCCTCGGGAACCGGGGAGCTGTTTTTT
CSASGTGELFF
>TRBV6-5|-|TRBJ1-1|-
TGTGCCAGCAGTTACTCGGCCTATTCAGGAGCTTTCTTT
CASSYSAYSGAFF
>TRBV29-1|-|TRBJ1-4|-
TGCACCATTCGCGGGAGGTATAATGAAAAACTGTTTTTT
CTIRGRYNEKLFF
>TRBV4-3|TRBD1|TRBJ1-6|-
TGCGCCAGCAGCCAAGAGATCCAGGGACAGGGTTCACCCCTCCACTTT
CASSQEIQGQGSPLHF
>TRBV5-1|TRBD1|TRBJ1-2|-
TGCGCCAGCAGCCTCGACAGGGATAGACTAGCTAACTATGGCTACACCTTC
CASSLDRDRLANYGYTF
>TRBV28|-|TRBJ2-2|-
TGTGCCAGCAACGGGGCGGGTGTCGGGGAGCTGTTTTTT
CASNGAGVGELFF
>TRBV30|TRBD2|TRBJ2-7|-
TGTGCCTACGGACGCGGGAGGGCCTCCTACGAGCAGTACTTC
CAYGRGRASYEQYF
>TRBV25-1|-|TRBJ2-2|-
TGTGCCAGCAGTCGGAGGGGCAGTCACGCGAACACCGGGGAGCTGTTTTTT
CASSRRGSHANTGELFF
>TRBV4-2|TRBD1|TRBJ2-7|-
TGTGCCAGCAGCCAAGAAGCCGACAGGGCCGTGTACGAGCAGTACTTC
CASSQEADRAVYEQYF
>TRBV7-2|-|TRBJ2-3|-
TGTGCCAGCAGCTCCAACCGGGGGTCCGCAGATACGCAGTATTTT
CASSSNRGSADTQYF
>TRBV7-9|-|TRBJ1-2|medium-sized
TGTGCCAGCAGCTTAAATCCAGGCCATAACTATGGCTACACCTTC
CASSLNPGHNYGYTF
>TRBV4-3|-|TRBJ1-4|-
TGCGCCAGCAGCCAGGGTCCTAGACTAGCTAATGAAAAACTGTTTTTT
CASSQGPRLANEKLFF
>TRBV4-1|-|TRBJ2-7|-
TGCGCCAGCAGCCTGGCGGACAGAGTTCTTGACGAGCAGTACTTC
CASSLADRVLDEQYF
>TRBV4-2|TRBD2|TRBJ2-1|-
TGTGCCAGCAGCCCCCACGTCAGCGGGGGTAACAATGAGCAGTTCTTC
CASSPHVSGGNNEQFF
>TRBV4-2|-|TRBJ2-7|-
TGTGCCAGCAGCCAAGATGACTACGAGCAGTACTTC
CASSQDDYEQYF
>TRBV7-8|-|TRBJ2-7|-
TGTGCCAGCAGCTTAAAGAGCGGCAGTAGTCCCTACGAGCAGTACTTC
CASSLKSGSSPYEQYF
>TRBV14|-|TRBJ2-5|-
TGTGCCAGCAGCCAAGACACCTCGACGTACCAAGAGACCCAGTACTTC
CASSQDTSTYQETQYF
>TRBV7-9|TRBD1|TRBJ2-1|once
TGTGCCAGCAGCTTAGCATGGACAGGGGAAAATGAGCAGTTCTTC
CASSLAWTGENEQFF
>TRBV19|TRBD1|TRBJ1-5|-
TGTGCCAGTAGTACACAGGGACAGTATAGCAATCAGCCCCAGCATTTT
CASSTQGQYSNQPQHF
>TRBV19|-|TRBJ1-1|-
TGTGCCAGTAGTATAGGTCCGGGACGGATGAACACTGAAGCTTTCTTT
CASSIGPGRMNTEAFF
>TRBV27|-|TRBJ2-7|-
TGTGCCAGCAGTTTATCTCACCCCGGTTCCTACGAGCAGTACTTC
CASSLSHPGSYEQYF
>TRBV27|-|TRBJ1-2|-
TGTGCCAGCAGTTTCCGGGAAAGTGGCTATGGCTACACCTTC
CASSFRESGYGYTF
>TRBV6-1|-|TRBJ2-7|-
TGTGCCAGCTCAGCCCCCAGCGGACTCACCTACGAGCAGTACTTC
CASSAPSGLTYEQYF
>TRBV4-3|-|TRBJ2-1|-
TGCGCCAGCAGTCTTACCGCGGGACGAACTTACAATGAGCAGTTCTTC
CASSLTAGRTYNEQFF
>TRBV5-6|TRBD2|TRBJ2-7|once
TGTGCCAGCAGCTTCGGCGCGGGGGGAAACTACGAGCAGTACTTC
CASSFGAGGNYEQYF
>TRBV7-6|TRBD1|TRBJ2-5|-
TGTGCCAGCAGCGATTACAGGGGAGAGACCCAGTACTTC
CASSDYRGETQYF
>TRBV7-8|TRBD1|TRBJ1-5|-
TGTGCCAGCAGCTCACGGGACAGGGGGTTTCATCAGCCCCAGCATTTT
CASSSRDRGFHQPQHF
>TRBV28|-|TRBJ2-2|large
TGTGCCAGCAGTGTTAATGTAGAGGGCGGGGAGCTGTTTTTT
CASSVNVEGGELFF
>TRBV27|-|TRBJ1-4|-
TGTGCCAGCAGTTCCTTCACAGGGATTGGTAATGAAAAACTGTTTTTT
CASSSFTGIGNEKLFF
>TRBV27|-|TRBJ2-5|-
TGTGCCAGCAGTCTACGGGATAGTGAGACCCAGTACTTC
CASSLRDSETQYF
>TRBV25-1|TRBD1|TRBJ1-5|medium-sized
TGTGCCAGCTCCACACAGGGGTACAATCAGCCCCAGCATTTT
CASSTQGYNQPQHF
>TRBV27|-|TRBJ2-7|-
TGTGCCAGCGGCTACAAGCCCTCCTACGAGCAGTACTTC
CASGYKPSYEQYF
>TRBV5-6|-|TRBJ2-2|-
TGTGCCAGCAGCTTGCGTGGCAGGCTCACCGGGGAGCTGTTTTTT
CASSLRGRLTGELFF
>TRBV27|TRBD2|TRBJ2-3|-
TGTGCCAGCAGTTTGGAGGTGTCTAGCGGAGTGGGGGGCACAGATACGCAGTATTTT
CASSLEVSSGVGGTDTQYF
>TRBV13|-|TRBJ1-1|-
TGTGCCAGCAGCCCCTCCAGTGGGGAGAACACTGAAGCTTTCTTT
CASSPSSGENTEAFF
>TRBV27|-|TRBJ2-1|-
TGTGCCAGCAGTTCCGGGGACTCCTACAATGAGCAGTTCTTC
CASSSGDSYNEQFF
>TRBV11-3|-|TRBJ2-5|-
TGTGCCAGCAGCTCTGGCGGGGAAGAGACCCAGTACTTC
CASSSGGEETQYF
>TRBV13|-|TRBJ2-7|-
TGTGCCAGCAGCTCCCGGACTATGTCGAGCTCCTACGAGCAGTACTTC
CASSSRTMSSSYEQYF